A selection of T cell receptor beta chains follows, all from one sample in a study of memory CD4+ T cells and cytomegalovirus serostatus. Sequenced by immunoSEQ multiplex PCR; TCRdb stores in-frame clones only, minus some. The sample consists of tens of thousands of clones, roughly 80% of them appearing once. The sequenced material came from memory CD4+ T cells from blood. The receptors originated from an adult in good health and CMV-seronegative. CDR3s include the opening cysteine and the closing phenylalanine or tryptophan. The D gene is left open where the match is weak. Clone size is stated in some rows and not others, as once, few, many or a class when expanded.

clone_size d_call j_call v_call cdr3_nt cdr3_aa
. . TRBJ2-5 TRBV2 TGTGCCAGCAGTGAAGCGGGAGAGACCCAGTACTTC CASSEAGETQYF
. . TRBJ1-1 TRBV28 TGTGCCAGCAGTGAATCTGGGGTCGGGGCGGTTCGAGCTTTCTTT CASSESGVGAVRAFF
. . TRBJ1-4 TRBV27 TGTGCCAGCAGATTGTCCCGGGGGCCTGTCGAAAAACTGTTTTTT CASRLSRGPVEKLFF
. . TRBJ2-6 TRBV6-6 TGTGCCAGCAGTTACTCGACTGGGGTTGGGGCCAACGTCCTGACTTTC CASSYSTGVGANVLTF
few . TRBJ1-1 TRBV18 TGTGCCAGCTCACCACAATGGGGAGGGGACACTGAAGCTTTCTTT CASSPQWGGDTEAFF
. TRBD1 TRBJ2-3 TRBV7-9 TGTGCCAGCAGCTTAGGGTTAGCACAGGGGTCAGATACGCAGTATTTT CASSLGLAQGSDTQYF
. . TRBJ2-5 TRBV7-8 TGTGCCAGCAGCCGCGCGGGGGAGACCCAGTACTTC CASSRAGETQYF
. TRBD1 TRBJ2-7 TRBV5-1 TGCGCCAGCAGCTTGGAGGCCCAGGGGGCTTACGAGCAGTACTTC CASSLEAQGAYEQYF
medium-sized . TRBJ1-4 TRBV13 TGTGCCAGCAGCATCCGAGGGGTTCCTAAACTGTTTTTT CASSIRGVPKLFF
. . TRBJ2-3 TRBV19 TGTGCCAGTAAACCAGGACAGAGCACAGATACGCAGTATTTT CASKPGQSTDTQYF
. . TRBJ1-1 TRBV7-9 TGTGCCAGCAGGGGCGCAGGGCTTAACACTGAAGCTTTCTTT CASRGAGLNTEAFF
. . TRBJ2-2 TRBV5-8 TGTGCCAGCAGCTTTGGGGGGCAGCGGAACACCGGGGAGCTGTTTTTT CASSFGGQRNTGELFF
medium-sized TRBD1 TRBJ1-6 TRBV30 TGTGCCTCGGACAGGGATAATTCACCCCTCCACTTT CASDRDNSPLHF
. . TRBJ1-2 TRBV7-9 TGTGCCAGCAGCTCCGCTGGGAGGTTCTATGGCTACACCTTC CASSSAGRFYGYTF
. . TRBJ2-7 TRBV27 TGTGCCAGCAGTTTGGAGGCAGGGGCCCCCTACGAGCAGTACTTC CASSLEAGAPYEQYF
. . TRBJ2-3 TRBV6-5 TGTGCCAGCAGTTACCAAGGAGTACGCACAGATACGCAGTATTTT CASSYQGVRTDTQYF
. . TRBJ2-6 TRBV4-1 TGCGCCAGCAGCCAGTCCGGAAGGGTGGACGGGGCCAACGTCCTGACTTTC CASSQSGRVDGANVLTF
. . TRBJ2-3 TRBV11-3 TGTGCCAGCAGCTTAGGGGCAGGCCAGACAGATACGCAGTATTTT CASSLGAGQTDTQYF
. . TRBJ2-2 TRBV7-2 TGTGCCAGCAGCTCTCAGGGGTTTGGGGAGCTGTTTTTT CASSSQGFGELFF
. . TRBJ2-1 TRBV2 TGTGCCAGCAGGGAGACGCGGCATAATGAGCAGTTCTTC CASRETRHNEQFF
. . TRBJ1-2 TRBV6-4 TGTGCCAGCAGTGACCAGGGTAACTATGGCTACACCTTC CASSDQGNYGYTF
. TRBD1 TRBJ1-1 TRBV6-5 TGTGCCAGCAGTCCAACACAGGGGTCTGAAGCTTTCTTT CASSPTQGSEAFF
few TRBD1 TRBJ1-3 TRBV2 TGTGCCAGCAGCGTTTGGACAGGCGGAAACACCATATATTTT CASSVWTGGNTIYF
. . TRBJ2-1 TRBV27 TGTGCCAGCAGTTTGACTGGACGGACCAGCGGCAATGAGCAGTTCTTC CASSLTGRTSGNEQFF
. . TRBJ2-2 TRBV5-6 TGTGCCAGCAGCCCGGTCAGGGGTTTTGATACCGGGGAGCTGTTTTTT CASSPVRGFDTGELFF
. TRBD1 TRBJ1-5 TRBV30 TGTGCCTGGAATTCAGGGGGGGGCAATCAGCCCCAGCATTTT CAWNSGGGNQPQHF
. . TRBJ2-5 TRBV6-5 TGTGCCAGCCATAAAGAGAGCCCCAGGGCCCAGTACTTC CASHKESPRAQYF
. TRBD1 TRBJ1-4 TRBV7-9 TGTGCCAGCAGCACCCGACAGGGGGGGACTAATGAAAAACTGTTTTTT CASSTRQGGTNEKLFF
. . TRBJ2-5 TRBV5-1 TGCGCCAGCAGCTTGGGGCAGCAAGAGACCCAGTACTTC CASSLGQQETQYF
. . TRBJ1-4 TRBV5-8 TGTGCCAGCAGCTTGGCCGGACAGCGCGACGAAAAACTGTTTTTT CASSLAGQRDEKLFF
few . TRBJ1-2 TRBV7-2 TGTGCCAGCAGCTTGGCCCTTCAGGTACACTATGGCTACACCTTC CASSLALQVHYGYTF
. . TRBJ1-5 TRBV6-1 TGTGCCAGTAAAAACCGGGATATTCTACGTCAGCCCCAGCATTTT CASKNRDILRQPQHF
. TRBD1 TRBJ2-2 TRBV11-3 TGTGCCAGCAGCTTGGGACAGGGGCAGGACACCGGGGAGCTGTTTTTT CASSLGQGQDTGELFF
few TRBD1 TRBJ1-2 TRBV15 TGTGCCACCAGCAGAGATCGAGGGACAGGAGTTATGGGTGGCTACACCTTC CATSRDRGTGVMGGYTF
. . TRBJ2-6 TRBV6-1 TGTGCCAGCGGAACTAGTTTGTCTGGGGCCAACGTCCTGACTTTC CASGTSLSGANVLTF
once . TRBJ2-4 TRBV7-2 TGTGCCAGCAGCTTACAGAAGCAAAACATTCAGTACTTC CASSLQKQNIQYF